The 11 T cell receptor beta chains below come from one sample, sequenced in a study of human T cells and chemical hapten exposure. A single record per CDR3 protein comes from TCRdb applying MiXCR to the RACE reads. Of tens of thousands of distinct CDR3 sequences in the sample, 10% to 13% are singletons; the top ten hold 2.5%. Described time point: patch test 2, 6 weeks after DPC sensitization. The treatment here: therapeutic diphenylcyclopropenone sensitization with weekly scalp DPC. The sample here was whole blood, taken in connection with sensitization to the hapten diphenylcyclopropenone (DPC). All receptors derive from a woman in her twenties or thirties with alopecia areata. Some clones in this sample may be carry-over from other donors' samples.

This clonotype was counted only a few times. The chain couples TRBV7-2 to TRBJ2-1, with D unclear. CDR1 SGHTA and CDR2 FQGNSA come from the germline V gene. V was cut by 5 bases and J by 6 bases, with 8 bases left in between. The CDR3 runs 12 residues. The CDR3 DNA follows: TGTGCCAGCAGCCGCCTAGTCAATGAGCAGTTCTTC. Protein sequence: CASSRLVNEQFF.

Ten or more counts support this clonotype. The DNA of the CDR3 is TGTGCCAGCAGTGAAATCCCACAGGCTGGAAACACCATATATTTT. This sequence encodes CASSEIPQAGNTIYF. V and J are TRBV2 and TRBJ1-3; perhaps TRBD1 as D (5 bases). Germline loops: CDR1 SNHLY, CDR2 FYNNEI. This CDR3 is built from 15 residues. The V end lost 2 bases, the J end lost 2 bases, and 10 bases lay between the germline ends. Filled out from reference TRBV2 and TRBJ1-3, the complete variable domain reads EPEVTQTPSHQVTQMGQEVILRCVPISNHLYFYWYRQILGQKVEFLVSFYNNEISEKSEIFDDQFSVERPDGSNFTLKIRSTKLEDSAMYFCASSEIPQAGNTIYFGEGSWLTVV.

At least ten counts were recorded for this clonotype. This chain uses TRBV29-1 with TRBJ2-5; 11 positions agree with TRBD1. V lost 4 bases and J lost 1; bases outside the gene matches: 5. Germline values: CDR1 SQVTM, CDR2 ANQGSEA. The CDR3 is made up of 15 amino acids. The chain's CDR3 is CSVVLDRGPQETQYF. Written as DNA, the CDR3 is TGCAGCGTTGTCTTGGACAGGGGGCCCCAAGAGACCCAGTACTTC.

This chain links TRBV12-5 with TRBJ2-5, with a possible D match to TRBD2 (5 bases). V lost 8 bases and J 0 bases, leaving 10 bases between the germline ends. CDR3 length: 13 amino acids. Germline CDR1 and CDR2: LGHNT and FRNRAP. CDR3 amino acids: CASTLGNQETQYF. The CDR3 region has the DNA TGTGCTAGTACCCTCGGGAACCAAGAGACCCAGTACTTC.

The table lists this clonotype with many counts. The V and J genes are TRBV7-8 and TRBJ1-1; TRBD1 might be the D (5 bases). The length of the CDR3 is 13 residues. In germline, CDR1 is SGHVS, CDR2 FQNEAQ. V was trimmed by 5 bases and J by 11 bases, leaving 18 bases between them. CDR3 loop: CASSARTSGDAFF. The CDR3 nucleotides read TGTGCCAGCAGCGCCCGGACATCGGGGGACGCTTTCTTT.

This clonotype was counted ten times or more. The chain employs TRBV7-8 and TRBJ1-5; D may be TRBD1 (6 bases). The CDR3 covers 16 residues. CDR1 is SGHVS, CDR2 FQNEAQ, per germline. V lost 1 base and J lost 9, with 19 bases in between. CDR3: CASSLVEGGLGPPQHF. CDR3 coding DNA: TGTGCCAGCAGCTTAGTAGAGGGGGGGCTCGGGCCGCCCCAGCATTTT. Using reference TRBV7-8 and TRBJ1-5 for the parts outside the CDR3, the full variable domain is GAGVSQSPRYKVAKRGQDVALRCDPISGHVSLFWYQQALGQGPEFLTYFQNEAQLDKSGLPSDRFFAERPEGSVSTLKIQRTQQEDSAVYLCASSLVEGGLGPPQHFGDGTRLSIL.

This clonotype appeared many times. The V call is TRBV5-1, the J call TRBJ2-3, with unresolved D. The CDR3 consists of 15 residues. Germline V gene lookup returns CDR1 SGHRS and CDR2 YFSETQ. V lost 4 bases to trimming and J lost 0 bases, with 12 bases between them. CDR3 sequence (DNA): TGCGCCAGCAGCCTAACTAAACCTAGCACAGATACGCAGTATTTT. Its protein is CASSLTKPSTDTQYF.

V gene TRBV29-1 combines with J gene TRBJ2-1, with 12 bases identical to TRBD2. Germline V gene data show CDR1 as SQVTM and CDR2 as ANQGSEA. Trimming took 7 bases from V and 9 from J; bases not matched to a gene: 7. The CDR3 spans 13 residues. The CDR3 protein is CSAETSGRTEQFF. CDR3 nucleotides: TGCAGCGCTGAGACTAGCGGGAGAACTGAGCAGTTCTTC.

This clonotype was picked up a small number of times. The chain joins TRBV27 to TRBJ1-2; 8 bases map to TRBD1. This CDR3 is built from 12 residues. The J segment lost 8 bases and the V segment lost 8 bases, leaving 7 bases of the junction unmatched. Germline-derived CDR1 and CDR2 are MNHEY and SMNVEV (reference sequence). CDR3 sequence (DNA): TGTGCCAGCTGGGACAGGAACAAGGGCTACACCTTC. Amino acids: CASWDRNKGYTF.

The table lists this clonotype with many counts. This sequence joins TRBV10-3 and TRBJ2-3; D is uncertain. This CDR3 is 13 amino acids long. Deletions cut 7 bases from V and 1 base from J, with 9 bases between. Germline loops: CDR1 ENHRY, CDR2 SYGVKD. CDR3 region: CAITHKGTDTQYF. The CDR3 DNA reads TGTGCCATCACCCACAAAGGCACAGATACGCAGTATTTT.

This clonotype was recorded many times. The rearrangement joins TRBV29-1 to TRBJ1-2; D may be TRBD1 (6 bases). This CDR3 spans 13 amino acids. The ends were cut back, 7 bases at V and 5 bases at J, with 17 bases in the middle. CDR1 and CDR2 from the germline V gene are SQVTM and ANQGSEA. In DNA, the CDR3 is TGCAGCGCTCTTCTGCCGGGGGCTTATGGCTACACCTTC. Protein product: CSALLPGAYGYTF.